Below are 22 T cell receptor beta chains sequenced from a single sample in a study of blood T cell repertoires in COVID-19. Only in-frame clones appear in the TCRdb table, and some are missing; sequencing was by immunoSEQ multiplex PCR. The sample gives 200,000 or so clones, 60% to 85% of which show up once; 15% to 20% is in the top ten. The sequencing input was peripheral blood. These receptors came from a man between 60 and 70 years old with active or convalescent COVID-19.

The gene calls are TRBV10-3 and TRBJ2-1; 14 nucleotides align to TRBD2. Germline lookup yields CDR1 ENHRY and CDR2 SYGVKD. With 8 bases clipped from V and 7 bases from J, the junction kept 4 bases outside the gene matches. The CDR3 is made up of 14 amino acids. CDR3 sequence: CAIGGLAGGNEQFF. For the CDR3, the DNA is TGTGCCATCGGAGGACTAGCGGGAGGAAATGAGCAGTTCTTC.

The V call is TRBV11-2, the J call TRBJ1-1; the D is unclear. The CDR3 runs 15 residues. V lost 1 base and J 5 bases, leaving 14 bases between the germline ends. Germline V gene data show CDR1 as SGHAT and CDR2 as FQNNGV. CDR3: CASSLVQVPVTEAFF. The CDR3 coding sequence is TGTGCCAGCAGCTTAGTTCAGGTCCCGGTTACTGAAGCTTTCTTT.

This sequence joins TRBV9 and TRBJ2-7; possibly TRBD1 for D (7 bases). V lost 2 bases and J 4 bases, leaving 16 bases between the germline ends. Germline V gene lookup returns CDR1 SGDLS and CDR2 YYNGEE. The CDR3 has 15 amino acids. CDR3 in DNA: TGTGCCAGCAGCGTGCGGGACAGCCTAGTTTACGAGCAGTACTTC. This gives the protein CASSVRDSLVYEQYF.

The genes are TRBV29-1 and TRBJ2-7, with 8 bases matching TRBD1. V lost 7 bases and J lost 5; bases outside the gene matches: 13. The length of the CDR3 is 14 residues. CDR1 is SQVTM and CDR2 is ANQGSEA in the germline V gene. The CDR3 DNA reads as TGCAGCGGACGGGGTGGACAGGGTATAAACGAGCAGTACTTC. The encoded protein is CSGRGGQGINEQYF.

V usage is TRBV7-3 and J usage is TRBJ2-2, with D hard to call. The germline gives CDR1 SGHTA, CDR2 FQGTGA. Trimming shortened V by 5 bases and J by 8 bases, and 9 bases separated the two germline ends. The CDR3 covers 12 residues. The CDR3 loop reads CASSPGVGELFF. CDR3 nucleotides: TGTGCCAGCAGCCCGGGTGTGGGGGAGCTGTTTTTT.

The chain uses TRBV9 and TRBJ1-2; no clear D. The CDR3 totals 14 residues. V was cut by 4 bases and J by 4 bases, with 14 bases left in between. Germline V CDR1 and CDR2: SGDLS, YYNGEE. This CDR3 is CASSPQGRPYGYTF. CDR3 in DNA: TGTGCCAGCAGCCCACAAGGGAGACCCTATGGCTACACCTTC.

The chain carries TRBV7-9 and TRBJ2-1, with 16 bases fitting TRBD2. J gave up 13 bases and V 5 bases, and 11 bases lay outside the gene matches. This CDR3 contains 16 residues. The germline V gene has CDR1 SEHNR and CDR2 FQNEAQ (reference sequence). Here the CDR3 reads CASSPPGTSGRATQFF. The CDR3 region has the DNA TGTGCCAGCAGCCCCCCCGGGACTAGCGGGAGGGCCACTCAGTTCTTC.

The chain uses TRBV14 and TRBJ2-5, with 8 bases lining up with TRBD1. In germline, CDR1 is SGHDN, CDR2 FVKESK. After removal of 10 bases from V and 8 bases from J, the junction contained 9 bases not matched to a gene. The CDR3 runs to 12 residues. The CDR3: CATSGTGGTQYF. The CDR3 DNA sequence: TGTGCCACCTCCGGGACAGGTGGTACCCAGTACTTC.

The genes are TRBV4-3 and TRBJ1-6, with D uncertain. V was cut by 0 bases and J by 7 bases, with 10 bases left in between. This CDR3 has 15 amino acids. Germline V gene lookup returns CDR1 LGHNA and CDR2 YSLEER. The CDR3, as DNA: TGCGCCAGCAGCCAAGATGGCCGCACCAATTCACCCCTCCACTTT. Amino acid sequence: CASSQDGRTNSPLHF.

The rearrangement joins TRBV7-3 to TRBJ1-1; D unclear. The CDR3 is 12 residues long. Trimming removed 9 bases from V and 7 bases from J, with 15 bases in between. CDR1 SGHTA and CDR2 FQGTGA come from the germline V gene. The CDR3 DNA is TGTGCCAGTGAGGGCGGGCAGGATGAAGCTTTCTTT. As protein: CASEGGQDEAFF.

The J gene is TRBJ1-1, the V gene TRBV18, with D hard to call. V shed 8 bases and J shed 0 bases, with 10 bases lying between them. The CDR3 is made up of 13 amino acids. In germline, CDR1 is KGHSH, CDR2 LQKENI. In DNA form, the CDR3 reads TGTGCCAGCGGAGAAGTTATGAACACTGAAGCTTTCTTT. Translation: CASGEVMNTEAFF.

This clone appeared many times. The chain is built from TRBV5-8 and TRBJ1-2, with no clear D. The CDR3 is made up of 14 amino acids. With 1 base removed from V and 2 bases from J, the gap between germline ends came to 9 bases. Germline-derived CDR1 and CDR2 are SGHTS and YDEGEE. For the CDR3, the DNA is TGTGCCAGCAGCTTGCTTGGGCTGAACTATGGCTACACCTTC. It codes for CASSLLGLNYGYTF.

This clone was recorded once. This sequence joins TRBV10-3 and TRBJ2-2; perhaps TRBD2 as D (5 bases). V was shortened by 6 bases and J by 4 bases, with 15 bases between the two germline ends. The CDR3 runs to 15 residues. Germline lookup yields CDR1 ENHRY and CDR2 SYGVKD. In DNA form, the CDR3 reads TGTGCCATCAGAGGAGGAGACAAAGTCACCGGGGAGCTGTTTTTT. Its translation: CAIRGGDKVTGELFF.

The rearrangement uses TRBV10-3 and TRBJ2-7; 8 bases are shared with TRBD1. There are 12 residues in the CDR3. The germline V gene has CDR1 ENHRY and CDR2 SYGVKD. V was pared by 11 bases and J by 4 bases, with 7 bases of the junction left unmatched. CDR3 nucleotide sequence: TGTGCCGTCGCCAGGGGGCAGTACGAGCAGTACTTC. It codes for CAVARGQYEQYF.

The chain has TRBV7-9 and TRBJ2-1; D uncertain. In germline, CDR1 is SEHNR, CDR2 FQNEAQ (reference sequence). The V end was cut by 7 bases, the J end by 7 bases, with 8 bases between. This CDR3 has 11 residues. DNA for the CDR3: TGTGCCAGCACTTTAGAGAATGAGCAGTTCTTC. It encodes CASTLENEQFF.

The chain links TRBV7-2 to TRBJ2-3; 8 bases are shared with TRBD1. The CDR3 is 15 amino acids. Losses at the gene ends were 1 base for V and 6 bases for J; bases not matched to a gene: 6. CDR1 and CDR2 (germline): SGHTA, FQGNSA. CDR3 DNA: TGTGCCAGCAGCTTAGGGACAGGGTTTGGGGATACGCAGTATTTT. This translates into CASSLGTGFGDTQYF.

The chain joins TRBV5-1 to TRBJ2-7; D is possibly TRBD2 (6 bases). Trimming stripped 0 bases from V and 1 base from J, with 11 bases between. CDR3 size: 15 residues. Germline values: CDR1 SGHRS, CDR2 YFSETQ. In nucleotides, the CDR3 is TGCGCCAGCAGCTTGGGGGGGGACGGGTCCTACGAGCAGTACTTC. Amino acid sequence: CASSLGGDGSYEQYF. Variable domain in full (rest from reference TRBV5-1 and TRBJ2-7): KAGVTQTPRYLIKTRGQQVTLSCSPISGHRSVSWYQQTPGQGLQFLFEYFSETQRNKGNFPGRFSGRQFSNSRSEMNVSTLELGDSALYLCASSLGGDGSYEQYFGPGTRLTVT.

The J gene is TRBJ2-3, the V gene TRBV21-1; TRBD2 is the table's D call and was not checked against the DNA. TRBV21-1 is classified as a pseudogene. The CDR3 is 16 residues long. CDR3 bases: TGTGCCAGCAGCAAAGATTTCGCGGAGACCACAGATACGCAGTATTTT. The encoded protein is CASSKDFAETTDTQYF.

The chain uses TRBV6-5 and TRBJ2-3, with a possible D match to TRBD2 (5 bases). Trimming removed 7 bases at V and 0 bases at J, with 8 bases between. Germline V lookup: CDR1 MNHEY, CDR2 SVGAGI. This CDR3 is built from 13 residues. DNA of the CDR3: TGTGCCAGCACCCGCGGGAGCACAGATACGCAGTATTTT. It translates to CASTRGSTDTQYF.

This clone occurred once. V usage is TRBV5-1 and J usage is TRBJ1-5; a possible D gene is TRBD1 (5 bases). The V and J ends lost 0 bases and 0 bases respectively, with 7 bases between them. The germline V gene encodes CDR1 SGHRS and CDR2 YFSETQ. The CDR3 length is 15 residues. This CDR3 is CASSLGGASNQPQHF. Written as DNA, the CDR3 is TGCGCCAGCAGCTTGGGTGGGGCTAGCAATCAGCCCCAGCATTTT.

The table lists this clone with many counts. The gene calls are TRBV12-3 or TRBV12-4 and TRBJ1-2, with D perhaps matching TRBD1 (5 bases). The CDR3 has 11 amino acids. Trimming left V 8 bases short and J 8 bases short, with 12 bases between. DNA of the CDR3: TGTGCCAGCCGTTGGGGGGACGGCTACACCTTC. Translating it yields CASRWGDGYTF.

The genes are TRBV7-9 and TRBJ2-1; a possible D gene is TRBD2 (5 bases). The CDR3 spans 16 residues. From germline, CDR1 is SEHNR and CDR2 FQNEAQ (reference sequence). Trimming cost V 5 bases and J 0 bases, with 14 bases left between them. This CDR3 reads CASSPPPAGSYNEQFF. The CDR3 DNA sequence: TGTGCCAGCAGCCCGCCCCCTGCGGGCTCCTACAATGAGCAGTTCTTC. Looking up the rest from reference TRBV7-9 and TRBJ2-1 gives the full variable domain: DTGVSQNPRHKITKRGQNVTFRCDPISEHNRLYWYRQTLGQGPEFLTYFQNEAQLEKSRLLSDRFSAERPKGSFSTLEIQRTEQGDSAMYLCASSPPPAGSYNEQFFGPGTRLTVL.